The TCR beta chain described here comes from a study of T cell responses to AZD1222 COVID-19 vaccine. The CDR3 runs to 17 residues. Trimming cost V 0 bases and J 0 bases, with 11 bases left between them. CDR1 is LGHNA, CDR2 YSLEER, per germline. Study results and caveats: Researchers report vaccine-associated CD4 TCRs spanning spike, with dominance at 160-218 and 743-854. Baseline seropositives among AZD1222 recipients totaled only 5 to 7. Repertoires were obtained solely post-peak T cell response. White British people made up most donors, females outnumbered males, and clonal diversity was possibly underestimated.

Sequenced by immunoSEQ multiplex PCR; TCRdb stores in-frame clones only, minus some. The repertoire consists of about 93,000 clones, with about 90% occurring once and the leading ten covering 2.8%. This clone showed up just a few times. Its antigen is still unknown. The material sequenced was peripheral blood, taken on day 0 of MenACWY control vaccination. The TCR sequence derives from an adult in good health. The V and J genes are TRBV4-3 and TRBJ1-4; D is undetermined. The CDR3: CASSQDPAGSTNEKLFF. In DNA, the CDR3 is TGCGCCAGCAGCCAAGATCCGGCAGGCTCAACTAATGAAAAACTGTTTTTT.